These T cell receptor beta chains were read from a single sample in a study of blood T cell repertoires in COVID-19. Profiling relied on immunoSEQ multiplex PCR, and the TCRdb table lists in-frame clones only, not all of them. The table records fewer than 150,000 clones, roughly 84% of them present only once. The sequencing sample was made of PBMCs or T cells enriched from blood (not recorded which). The origin of the receptors is a man between 45 and 60 years old in a cohort exposed to, infected with or recovered from COVID-19 (not recorded which). Each CDR3 is given with its conserved first and last residue. The D gene is left open where the match is weak. The listing skips clone size in some rows; elsewhere it reads once, few, many or a size class.

D,V,size,J,length,CDR3,DNA
TRBD1,TRBV29-1,-,TRBJ2-1,15,CSVERRHRGSDEQFF,TGCAGCGTTGAAAGGCGGCACAGGGGATCCGATGAGCAGTTCTTC
-,TRBV4-3,-,TRBJ2-2,18,CASSPRRGSGANTGELFF,TGCGCCAGCAGCCCCCGTAGGGGTAGCGGCGCGAACACCGGGGAGCTGTTTTTT
TRBD2,TRBV7-6,-,TRBJ2-1,16,CASSHISGGVYNEQFF,TGTGCCAGCAGCCACATTAGCGGGGGGGTTTACAATGAGCAGTTCTTC
-,TRBV5-1,-,TRBJ2-2,16,CASSFTRYQTTGELFF,TGCGCCAGCAGCTTCACTAGATACCAAACCACCGGGGAGCTGTTTTTT
-,TRBV28,-,TRBJ2-1,14,CASIGSVSYNEQFF,TGTGCCAGCATCGGGAGTGTCTCCTACAATGAGCAGTTCTTC
TRBD2,TRBV5-1,-,TRBJ2-3,16,CASSFGGRGAADTQYF,TGCGCCAGCAGCTTCGGTGGGCGGGGGGCGGCCGATACGCAGTATTTT
-,TRBV28,-,TRBJ2-5,12,CASSSLLETQYF,TGTGCCAGCAGTTCCCTCCTTGAGACCCAGTACTTC
-,TRBV14,-,TRBJ1-2,13,CASSQTWNYGYTF,TGTGCCAGCAGCCAAACTTGGAACTATGGCTACACCTTC
TRBD2,TRBV7-6,-,TRBJ2-7,14,CASSLGGGPYEQYF,TGTGCCAGCAGCTTAGGGGGGGGACCCTACGAGCAGTACTTC
-,TRBV7-9,once,TRBJ2-1,15,CASSLQQILYNEQFF,TGTGCCAGCAGCTTACAACAGATATTATACAATGAGCAGTTCTTC
-,TRBV7-8,-,TRBJ1-4,14,CASSALQGWEKLFF,TGTGCCAGCAGCGCATTACAGGGTTGGGAAAAACTGTTTTTT
-,TRBV27,-,TRBJ1-2,13,CASSFGQNYGYTF,TGTGCCAGCAGTTTCGGTCAAAACTATGGCTACACCTTC
-,TRBV10-1,-,TRBJ2-7,16,CASTNGLLSKSYEQYF,TGCGCCAGCACCAATGGGCTCCTATCAAAGTCCTACGAGCAGTACTTC
-,TRBV2,-,TRBJ1-5,18,CASSVTQERGNSNQPQHF,TGTGCCAGCAGTGTTACCCAAGAGAGAGGGAATAGCAATCAGCCCCAGCATTTT
-,TRBV5-1,once,TRBJ1-2,12,CASSDSRYGYTF,TGCGCCAGCAGCGACAGCAGATATGGCTACACCTTC
-,TRBV5-6,-,TRBJ1-3,16,CASSPPGGLGGNTIYF,TGTGCCAGCAGCCCCCCCGGGGGATTGGGAGGAAACACCATATATTTT
TRBD1,TRBV4-1,-,TRBJ2-3,19,CASRGGVDGDRGRTDTQYF,TGCGCCAGCAGGGGTGGGGTTGATGGGGACAGGGGCCGCACAGATACGCAGTATTTT
-,TRBV4-1,once,TRBJ1-1,14,CASSQVVSNTEAFF,TGCGCCAGCAGCCAAGTTGTCAGTAACACTGAAGCTTTCTTT
-,TRBV18,-,TRBJ2-1,16,CASSSASPSSYNEQFF,TGTGCCAGCTCATCCGCTAGCCCCAGCTCCTACAATGAGCAGTTCTTC
-,TRBV4-1,-,TRBJ2-1,15,CASSHSPSSYNEQFF,TGCGCCAGCAGCCACTCTCCGAGCTCCTACAATGAGCAGTTCTTC
-,TRBV7-9,-,TRBJ2-5,14,CASSPRTASRAQYF,TGTGCCAGCAGCCCCCGGACAGCCTCGAGGGCCCAGTACTTC
-,TRBV18,once,TRBJ2-7,17,CASSPVGAYSAYYEQYF,TGTGCCAGCTCACCGGTGGGAGCGTACAGTGCCTACTACGAGCAGTACTTC
-,TRBV7-9,-,TRBJ2-5,15,CASSSTGTITETQYF,TGTGCCAGCAGCTCAACCGGGACAATAACAGAGACCCAGTACTTC
TRBD2,TRBV6-5,-,TRBJ2-3,14,CASSYRLAVDTQYF,TGTGCCAGCAGTTATCGGCTAGCGGTGGATACGCAGTATTTT
-,TRBV10-2,-,TRBJ1-6,15,CASSEAQGSYSPLHF,TGCGCCAGCAGTGAGGCTCAGGGAAGCTATTCACCCCTCCACTTT
-,TRBV6-2/TRBV6-3,-,TRBJ1-2,13,CASSLDSLYGYTF,TGTGCCAGCAGCTTAGACAGCCTCTATGGCTACACCTTC